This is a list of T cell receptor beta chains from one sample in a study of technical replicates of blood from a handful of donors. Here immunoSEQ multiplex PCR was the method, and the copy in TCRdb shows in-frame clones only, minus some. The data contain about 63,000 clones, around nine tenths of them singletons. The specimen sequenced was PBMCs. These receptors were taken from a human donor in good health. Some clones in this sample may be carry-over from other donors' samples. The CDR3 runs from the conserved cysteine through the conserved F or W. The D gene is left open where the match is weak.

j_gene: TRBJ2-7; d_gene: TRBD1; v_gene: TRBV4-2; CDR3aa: CASSQELVGQGPYEQYF; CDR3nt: TGTGCCAGCAGCCAAGAACTGGTAGGACAGGGGCCCTACGAGCAGTACTTC
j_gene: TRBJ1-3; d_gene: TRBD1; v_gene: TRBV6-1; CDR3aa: CASETGGTGNTIYF; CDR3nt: TGTGCCTCCGAGACAGGGGGAACGGGAAACACCATATATTTT
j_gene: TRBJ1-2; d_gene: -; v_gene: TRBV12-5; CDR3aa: CASGLVPGGGSRGGHYGYTF; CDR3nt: TGTGCTAGTGGTTTGGTACCGGGAGGGGGTAGCCGGGGGGGTCACTATGGCTACACCTTC
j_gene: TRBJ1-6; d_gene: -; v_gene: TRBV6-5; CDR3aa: CASRPGLLGDSPLHF; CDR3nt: TGTGCCAGCAGACCGGGACTCCTCGGGGATTCACCCCTCCACTTT
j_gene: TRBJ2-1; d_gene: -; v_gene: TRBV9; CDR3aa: CASSPEDYFNEQFF; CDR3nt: TGTGCCAGCAGCCCCGAGGACTATTTCAATGAGCAGTTCTTC
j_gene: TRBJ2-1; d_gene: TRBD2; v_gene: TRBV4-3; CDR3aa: CASSQEREGRQFF; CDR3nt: TGCGCCAGCAGCCAAGAGCGGGAGGGCCGGCAGTTCTTC
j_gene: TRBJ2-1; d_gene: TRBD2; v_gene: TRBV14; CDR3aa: CASSRTSGLYNEQFF; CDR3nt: TGTGCCAGCAGCCGGACTAGCGGGCTATACAATGAGCAGTTCTTC
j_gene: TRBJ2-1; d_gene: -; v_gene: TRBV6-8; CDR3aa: CASSYYETSYNEQFF; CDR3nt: TGTGCCAGCAGTTACTATGAGACTTCCTACAATGAGCAGTTCTTC
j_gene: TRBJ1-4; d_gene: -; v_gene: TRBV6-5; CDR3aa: CASRDDRSNEKLFF; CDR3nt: TGTGCCAGCAGAGACGACAGGTCTAATGAAAAACTGTTTTTT
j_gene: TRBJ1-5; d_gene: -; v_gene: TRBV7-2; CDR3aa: CASSPHGGQPQHF; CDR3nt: TGTGCCAGCAGCCCCCACGGGGGTCAGCCCCAGCATTTT
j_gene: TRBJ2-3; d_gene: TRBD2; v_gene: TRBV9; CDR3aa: CASSVEVAGGRGDTQYF; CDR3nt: TGTGCCAGCAGCGTAGAGGTAGCGGGGGGGAGAGGAGATACGCAGTATTTT
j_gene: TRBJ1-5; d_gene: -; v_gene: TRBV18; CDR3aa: CASSPGGSNSNQPQHF; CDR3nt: TGTGCCAGCTCACCGGGGGGGAGTAATAGCAATCAGCCCCAGCATTTT
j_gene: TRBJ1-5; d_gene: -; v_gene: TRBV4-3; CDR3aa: CASSQDLVRVSNQPQHF; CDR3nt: TGCGCCAGCAGCCAAGATCTAGTCAGGGTTAGCAATCAGCCCCAGCATTTT
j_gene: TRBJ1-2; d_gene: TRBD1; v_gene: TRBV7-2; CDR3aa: CASSLSDRGYGYTF; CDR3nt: TGTGCCAGCAGCTTATCTGACAGGGGCTATGGCTACACCTTC
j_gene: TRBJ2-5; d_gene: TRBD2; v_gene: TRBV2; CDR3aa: CASRSSGTRSETQYF; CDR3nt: TGTGCCAGCAGGTCTAGCGGGACCAGAAGTGAGACCCAGTACTTC